The following is a TCR beta chain sequence with its context. Deep was the level used in running the assay. In the source study's methods: Without quality scores, immunoSEQ junctional reads could not be filtered like full-length reads. The assay was immunoSEQ multiplex PCR, and TCRdb's table has in-frame clones only and misses some. That table furnishes V, J and clone size, whereas the DNA furnished D and trimming. The sample yields more than 2 million clones, more than 90% seen once. These data come from a study of shared clonotypes between healthy human individuals. For the study at large: Plates per donor: three CD4 naive, three CD4 memory, two CD8 naive, one CD8 memory.

The germline V gene has CDR1 MNHNY and CDR2 SVGAGI (reference sequence). Trimming removed 2 bases at V and 0 bases at J, with 11 bases between. The CDR3 extends over 15 amino acids. This chain joins TRBV6-6 and TRBJ2-7; a possible D gene is TRBD1 (6 bases). The TCR was taken from a man younger than 35 in good health. Sequencing used naive CD4+ T cells sorted from blood. Subset given: CD45RA+ positively selected. This CDR3 is CASSYRPGHSYEQYF. The CDR3 coding sequence is TGTGCCAGCAGTTACAGGCCGGGACACTCCTACGAGCAGTACTTC.